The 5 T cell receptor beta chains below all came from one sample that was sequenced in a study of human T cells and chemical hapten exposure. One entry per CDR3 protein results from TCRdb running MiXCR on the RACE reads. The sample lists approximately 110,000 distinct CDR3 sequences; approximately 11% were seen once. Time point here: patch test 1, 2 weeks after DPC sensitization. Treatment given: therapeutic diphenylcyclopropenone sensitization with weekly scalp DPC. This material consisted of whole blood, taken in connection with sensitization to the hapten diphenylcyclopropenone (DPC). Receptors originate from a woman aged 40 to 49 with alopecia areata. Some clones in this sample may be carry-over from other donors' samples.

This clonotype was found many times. CDR3 DNA sequence: TGTGCCAGCAGCTTAGTCGTGACACCCGTCTCTGAAAAACTGTTTTTT. Translation gives CASSLVVTPVSEKLFF. The genes are TRBV7-9 and TRBJ1-4; no clear D gene. Germline V gene lookup returns CDR1 SEHNR and CDR2 FQNEAQ (reference sequence). Trimming removed 1 base from V and 7 bases from J, with 16 bases in between. This CDR3 is built from 16 residues.

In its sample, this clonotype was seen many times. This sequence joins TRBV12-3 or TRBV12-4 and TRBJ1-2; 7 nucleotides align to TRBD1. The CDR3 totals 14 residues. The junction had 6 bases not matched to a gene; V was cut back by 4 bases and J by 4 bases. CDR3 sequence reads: CASSSPGQIYGYTF. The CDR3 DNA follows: TGTGCCAGCAGTTCCCCGGGACAGATCTATGGCTACACCTTC.

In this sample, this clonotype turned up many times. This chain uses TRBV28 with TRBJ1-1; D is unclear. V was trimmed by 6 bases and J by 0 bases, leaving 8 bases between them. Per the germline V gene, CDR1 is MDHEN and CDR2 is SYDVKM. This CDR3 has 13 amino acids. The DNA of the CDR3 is TGTGCCAGCAGGCCTGCCCTGAACACTGAAGCTTTCTTT. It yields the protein CASRPALNTEAFF.

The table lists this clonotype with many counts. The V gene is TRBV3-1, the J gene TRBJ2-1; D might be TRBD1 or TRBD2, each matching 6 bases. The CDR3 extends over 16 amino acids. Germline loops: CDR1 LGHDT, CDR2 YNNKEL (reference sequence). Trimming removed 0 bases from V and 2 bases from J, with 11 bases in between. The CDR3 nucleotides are TGTGCCAGCAGCCAAGAGCGGGACATAGCCTACAATGAGCAGTTCTTC. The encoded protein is CASSQERDIAYNEQFF.

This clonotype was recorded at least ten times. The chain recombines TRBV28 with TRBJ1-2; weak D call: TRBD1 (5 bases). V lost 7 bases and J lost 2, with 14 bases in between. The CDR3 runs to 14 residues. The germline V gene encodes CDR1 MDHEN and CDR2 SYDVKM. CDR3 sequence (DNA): TGTGCCAGCAACTCTTTGGGGGTAAACTATGGCTACACCTTC. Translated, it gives CASNSLGVNYGYTF.